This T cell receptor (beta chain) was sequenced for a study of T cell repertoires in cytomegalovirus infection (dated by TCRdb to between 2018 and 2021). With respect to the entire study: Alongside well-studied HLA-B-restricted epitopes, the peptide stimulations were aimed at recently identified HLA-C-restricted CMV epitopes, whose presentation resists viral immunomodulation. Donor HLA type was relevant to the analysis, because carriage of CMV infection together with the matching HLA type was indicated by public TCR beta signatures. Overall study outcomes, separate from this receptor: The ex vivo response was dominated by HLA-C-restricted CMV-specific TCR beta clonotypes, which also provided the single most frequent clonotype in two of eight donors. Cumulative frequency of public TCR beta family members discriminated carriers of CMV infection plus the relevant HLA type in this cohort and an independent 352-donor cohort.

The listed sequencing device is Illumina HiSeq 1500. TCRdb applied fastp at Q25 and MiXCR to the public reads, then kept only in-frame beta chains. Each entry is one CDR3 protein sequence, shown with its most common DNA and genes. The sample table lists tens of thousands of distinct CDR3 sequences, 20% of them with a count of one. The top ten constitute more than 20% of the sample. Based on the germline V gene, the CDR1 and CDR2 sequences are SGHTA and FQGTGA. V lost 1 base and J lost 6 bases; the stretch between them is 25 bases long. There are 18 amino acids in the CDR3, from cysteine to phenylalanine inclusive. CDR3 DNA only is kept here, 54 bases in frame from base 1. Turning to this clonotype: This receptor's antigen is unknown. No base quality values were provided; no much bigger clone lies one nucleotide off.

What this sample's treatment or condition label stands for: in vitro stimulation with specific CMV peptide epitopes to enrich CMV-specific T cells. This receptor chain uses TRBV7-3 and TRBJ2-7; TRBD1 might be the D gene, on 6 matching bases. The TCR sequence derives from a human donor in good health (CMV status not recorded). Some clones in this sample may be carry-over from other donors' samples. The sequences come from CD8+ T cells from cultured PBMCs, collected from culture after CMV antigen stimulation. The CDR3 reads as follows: CASSLRGPGQTQAGEQYF. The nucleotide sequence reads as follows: TGTGCCAGCAGCTTAAGGGGCCCTGGACAGACTCAGGCGGGCGAGCAGTACTTC.